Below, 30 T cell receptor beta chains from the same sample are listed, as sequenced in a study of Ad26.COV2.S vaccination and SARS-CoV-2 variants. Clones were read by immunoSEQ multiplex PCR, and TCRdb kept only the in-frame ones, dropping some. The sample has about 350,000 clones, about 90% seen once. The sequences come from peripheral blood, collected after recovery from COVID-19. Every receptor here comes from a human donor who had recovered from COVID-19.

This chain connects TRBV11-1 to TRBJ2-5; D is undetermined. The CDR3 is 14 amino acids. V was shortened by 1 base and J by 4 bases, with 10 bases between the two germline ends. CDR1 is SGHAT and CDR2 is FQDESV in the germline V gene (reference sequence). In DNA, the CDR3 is TGTGCCAGCAGCTTAGATCCTAGTCCAGAGACCCAGTACTTC. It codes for CASSLDPSPETQYF.

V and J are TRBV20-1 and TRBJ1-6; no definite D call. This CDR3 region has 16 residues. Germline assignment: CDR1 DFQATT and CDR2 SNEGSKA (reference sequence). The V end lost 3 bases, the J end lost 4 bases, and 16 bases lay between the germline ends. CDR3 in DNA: TGCAGTGCTAGTAACACGGGGTCGTCATATAATTCACCCCTCCACTTT. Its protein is CSASNTGSSYNSPLHF.

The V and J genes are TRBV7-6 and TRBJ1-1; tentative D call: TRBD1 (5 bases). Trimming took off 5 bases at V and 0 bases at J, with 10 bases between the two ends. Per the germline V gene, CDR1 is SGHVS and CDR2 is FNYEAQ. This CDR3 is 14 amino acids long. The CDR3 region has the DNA TGTGCCAGCAGCGCCGGGGCTCTGAACACTGAAGCTTTCTTT. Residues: CASSAGALNTEAFF. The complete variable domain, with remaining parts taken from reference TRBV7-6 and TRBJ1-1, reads GAGVSQSPRYKVTKRGQDVALRCDPISGHVSLYWYRQALGQGPEFLTYFNYEAQQDKSGLPNDRFSAERPEGSISTLTIQRTEQRDSAMYRCASSAGALNTEAFFGQGTRLTVV.

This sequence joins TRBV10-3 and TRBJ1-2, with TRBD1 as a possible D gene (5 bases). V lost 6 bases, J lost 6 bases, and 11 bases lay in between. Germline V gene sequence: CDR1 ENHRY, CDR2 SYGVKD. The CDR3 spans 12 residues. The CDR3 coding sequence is TGTGCCATCAGACCAGGGTCGGATGGCTACACCTTC. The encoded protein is CAIRPGSDGYTF.

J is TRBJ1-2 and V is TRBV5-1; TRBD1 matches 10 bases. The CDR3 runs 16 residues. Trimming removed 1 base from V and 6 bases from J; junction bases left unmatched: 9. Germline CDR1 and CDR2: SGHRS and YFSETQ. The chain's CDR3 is CASSLRQGAIMDGYTF. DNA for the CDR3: TGCGCCAGCAGCTTGCGACAGGGGGCAATAATGGATGGCTACACCTTC.

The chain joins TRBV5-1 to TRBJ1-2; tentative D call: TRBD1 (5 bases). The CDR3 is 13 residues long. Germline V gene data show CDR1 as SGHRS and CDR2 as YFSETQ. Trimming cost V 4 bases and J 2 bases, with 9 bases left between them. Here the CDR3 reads CASSAGPNYGYTF. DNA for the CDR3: TGCGCCAGCAGCGCGGGACCGAACTATGGCTACACCTTC.

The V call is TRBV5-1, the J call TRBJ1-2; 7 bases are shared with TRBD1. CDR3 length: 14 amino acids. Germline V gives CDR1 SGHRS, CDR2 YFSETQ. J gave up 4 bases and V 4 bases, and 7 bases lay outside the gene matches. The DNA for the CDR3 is TGCGCCAGCAGCAGATCCGGGACAGTCTATGGCTACACCTTC. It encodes CASSRSGTVYGYTF.

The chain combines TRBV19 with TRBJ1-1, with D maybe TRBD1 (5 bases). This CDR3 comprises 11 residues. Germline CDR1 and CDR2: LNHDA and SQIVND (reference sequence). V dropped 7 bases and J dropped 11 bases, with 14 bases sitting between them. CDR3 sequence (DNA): TGTGCCAGTAAAAAGGAAGGGGACGCTTTCTTT. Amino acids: CASKKEGDAFF.

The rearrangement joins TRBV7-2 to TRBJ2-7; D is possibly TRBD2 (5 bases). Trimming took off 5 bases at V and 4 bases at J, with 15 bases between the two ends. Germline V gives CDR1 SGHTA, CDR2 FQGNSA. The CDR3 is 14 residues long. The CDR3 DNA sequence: TGTGCCAGCAGCCCGTCGCCGGGGTGGTACGAGCAGTACTTC. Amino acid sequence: CASSPSPGWYEQYF. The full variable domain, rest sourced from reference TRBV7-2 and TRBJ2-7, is GAGVSQSPSNKVTEKGKDVELRCDPISGHTALYWYRQSLGQGLEFLIYFQGNSAPDKSGLPSDRFSAERTGGSVSTLTIQRTQQEDSAVYLCASSPSPGWYEQYFGPGTRLTVT.

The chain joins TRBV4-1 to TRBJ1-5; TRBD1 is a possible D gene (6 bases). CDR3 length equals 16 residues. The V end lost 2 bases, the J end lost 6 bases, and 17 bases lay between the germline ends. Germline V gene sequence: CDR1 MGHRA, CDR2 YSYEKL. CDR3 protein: CASSQRGGSVGQPQHF. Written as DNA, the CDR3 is TGCGCCAGCAGCCAAAGGGGGGGGTCAGTCGGTCAGCCCCAGCATTTT.

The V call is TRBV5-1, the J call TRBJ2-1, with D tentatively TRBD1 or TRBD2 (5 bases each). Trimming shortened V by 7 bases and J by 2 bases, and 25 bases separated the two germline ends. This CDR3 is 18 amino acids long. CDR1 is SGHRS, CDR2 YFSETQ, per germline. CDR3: CASAGVRLSGGAYNEQFF. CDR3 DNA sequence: TGCGCCAGCGCCGGTGTGCGTCTTTCTGGGGGAGCCTACAATGAGCAGTTCTTC. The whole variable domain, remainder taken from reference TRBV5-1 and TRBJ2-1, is KAGVTQTPRYLIKTRGQQVTLSCSPISGHRSVSWYQQTPGQGLQFLFEYFSETQRNKGNFPGRFSGRQFSNSRSEMNVSTLELGDSALYLCASAGVRLSGGAYNEQFFGPGTRLTVL.

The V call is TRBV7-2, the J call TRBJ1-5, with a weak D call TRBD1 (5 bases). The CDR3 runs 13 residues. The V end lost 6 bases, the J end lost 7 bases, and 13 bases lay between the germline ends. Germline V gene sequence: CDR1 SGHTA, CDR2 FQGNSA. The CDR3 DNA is TGTGCCAGCAGTCAACAGAGGGGACAGCCCCAGCATTTT. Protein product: CASSQQRGQPQHF.

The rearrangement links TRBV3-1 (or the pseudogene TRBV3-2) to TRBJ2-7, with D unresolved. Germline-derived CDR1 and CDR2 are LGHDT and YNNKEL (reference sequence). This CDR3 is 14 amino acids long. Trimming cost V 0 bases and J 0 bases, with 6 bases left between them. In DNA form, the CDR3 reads TGTGCCAGCAGCCAAGATGTGAACTCCTACGAGCAGTACTTC. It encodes CASSQDVNSYEQYF.

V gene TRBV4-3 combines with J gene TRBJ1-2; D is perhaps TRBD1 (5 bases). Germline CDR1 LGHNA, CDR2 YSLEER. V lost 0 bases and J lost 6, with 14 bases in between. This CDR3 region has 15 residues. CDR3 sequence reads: CASSQEADKTNGYTF. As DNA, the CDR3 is TGCGCCAGCAGCCAAGAAGCGGACAAGACGAATGGCTACACCTTC.

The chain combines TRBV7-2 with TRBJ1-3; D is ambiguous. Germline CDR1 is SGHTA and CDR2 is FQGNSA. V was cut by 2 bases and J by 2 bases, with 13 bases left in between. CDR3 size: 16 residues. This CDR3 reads CASSLMPDGPGNTIYF. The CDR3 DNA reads TGTGCCAGCAGCTTAATGCCTGACGGACCTGGAAACACCATATATTTT.

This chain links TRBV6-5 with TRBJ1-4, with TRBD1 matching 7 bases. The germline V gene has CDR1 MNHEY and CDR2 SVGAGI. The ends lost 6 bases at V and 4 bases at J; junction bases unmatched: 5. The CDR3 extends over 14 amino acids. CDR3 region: CASSQGQLNEKLFF. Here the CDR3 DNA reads TGTGCCAGCAGCCAGGGACAGCTTAATGAAAAACTGTTTTTT.

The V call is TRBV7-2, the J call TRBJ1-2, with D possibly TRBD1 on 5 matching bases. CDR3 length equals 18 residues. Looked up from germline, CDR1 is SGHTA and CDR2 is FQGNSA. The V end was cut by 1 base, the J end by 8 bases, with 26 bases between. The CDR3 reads CASSLDPVGRQGVKGYTF. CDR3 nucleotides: TGTGCCAGCAGCTTAGACCCAGTCGGGAGGCAGGGCGTAAAGGGCTACACCTTC.

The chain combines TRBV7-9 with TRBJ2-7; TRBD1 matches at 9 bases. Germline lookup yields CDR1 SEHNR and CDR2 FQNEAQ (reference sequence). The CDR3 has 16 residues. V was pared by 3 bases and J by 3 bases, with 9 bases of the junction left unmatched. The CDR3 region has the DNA TGTGCCAGCAGCTTGGGACAGGGACCCTTACTCTACGAGCAGTACTTC. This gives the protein CASSLGQGPLLYEQYF.

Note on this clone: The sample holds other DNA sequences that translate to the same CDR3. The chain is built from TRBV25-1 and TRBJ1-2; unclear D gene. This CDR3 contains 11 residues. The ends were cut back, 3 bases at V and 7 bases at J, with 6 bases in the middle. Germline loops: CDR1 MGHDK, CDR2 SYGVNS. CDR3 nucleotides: TGTGCCAGCAGTGAGAGTGGTGGCTACACCTTC. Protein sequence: CASSESGGYTF.

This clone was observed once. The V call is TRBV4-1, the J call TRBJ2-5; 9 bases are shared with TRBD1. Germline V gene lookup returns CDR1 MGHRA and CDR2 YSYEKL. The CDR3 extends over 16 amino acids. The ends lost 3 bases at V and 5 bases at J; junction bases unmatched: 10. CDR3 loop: CASSHPGQGLGETQYF. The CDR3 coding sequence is TGCGCCAGCAGCCACCCGGGACAGGGTTTAGGGGAGACCCAGTACTTC.

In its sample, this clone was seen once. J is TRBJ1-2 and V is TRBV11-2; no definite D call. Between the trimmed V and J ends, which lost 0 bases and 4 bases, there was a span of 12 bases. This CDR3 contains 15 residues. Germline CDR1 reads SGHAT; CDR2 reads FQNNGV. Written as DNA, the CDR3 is TGTGCCAGCAGCTTAGATCCCGGTTATACCTATGGCTACACCTTC. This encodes CASSLDPGYTYGYTF.

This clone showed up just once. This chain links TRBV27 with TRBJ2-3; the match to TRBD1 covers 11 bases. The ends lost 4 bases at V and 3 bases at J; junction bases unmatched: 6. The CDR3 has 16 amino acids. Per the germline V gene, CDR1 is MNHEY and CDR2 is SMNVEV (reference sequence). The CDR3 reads CASSSRTGGATDTQYF. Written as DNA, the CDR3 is TGTGCCAGCAGTTCGAGGACAGGGGGCGCGACAGATACGCAGTATTTT.

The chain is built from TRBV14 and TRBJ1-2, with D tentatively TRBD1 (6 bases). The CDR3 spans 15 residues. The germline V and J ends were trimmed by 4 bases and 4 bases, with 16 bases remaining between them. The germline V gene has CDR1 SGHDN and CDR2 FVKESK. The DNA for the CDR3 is TGTGCCAGCAGCCCCAGCTGGAGGGGGATCTATGGCTACACCTTC. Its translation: CASSPSWRGIYGYTF.

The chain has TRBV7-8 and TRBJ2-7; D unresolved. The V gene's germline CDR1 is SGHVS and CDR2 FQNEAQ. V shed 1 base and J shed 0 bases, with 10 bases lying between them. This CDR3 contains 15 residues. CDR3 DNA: TGTGCCAGCAGCTTAGTTGACTCGAGCTCCTACGAGCAGTACTTC. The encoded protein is CASSLVDSSSYEQYF.

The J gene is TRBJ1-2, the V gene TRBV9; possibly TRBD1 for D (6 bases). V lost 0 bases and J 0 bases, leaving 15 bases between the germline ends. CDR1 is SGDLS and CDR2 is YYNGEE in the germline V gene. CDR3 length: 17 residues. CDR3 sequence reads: CASSVAMGGASNYGYTF. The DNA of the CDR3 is TGTGCCAGCAGCGTAGCTATGGGGGGGGCGTCTAACTATGGCTACACCTTC.

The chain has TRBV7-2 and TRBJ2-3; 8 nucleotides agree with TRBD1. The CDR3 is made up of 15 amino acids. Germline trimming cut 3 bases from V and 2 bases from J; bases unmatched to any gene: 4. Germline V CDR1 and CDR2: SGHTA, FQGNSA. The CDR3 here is CASSFRDRITDTQYF. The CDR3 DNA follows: TGTGCCAGCAGCTTCCGGGACAGGATCACAGATACGCAGTATTTT.

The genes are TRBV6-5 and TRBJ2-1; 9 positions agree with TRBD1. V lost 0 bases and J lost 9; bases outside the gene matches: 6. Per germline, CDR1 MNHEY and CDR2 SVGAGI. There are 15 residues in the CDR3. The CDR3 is CASSYSGQGRREQFF. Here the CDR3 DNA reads TGTGCCAGCAGTTACTCGGGACAGGGTCGGCGTGAGCAGTTCTTC.

Written as DNA, the CDR3 is TGCAGCGCCGGGGACTCTGGAAACACCATATATTTT. Encoded protein: CSAGDSGNTIYF. This chain uses TRBV29-1 with TRBJ1-3; D ambiguous. Trimming removed 7 bases from V and 0 bases from J, with 7 bases in between. Germline V gene sequence: CDR1 SQVTM, CDR2 ANQGSEA. The CDR3 is made up of 12 amino acids.

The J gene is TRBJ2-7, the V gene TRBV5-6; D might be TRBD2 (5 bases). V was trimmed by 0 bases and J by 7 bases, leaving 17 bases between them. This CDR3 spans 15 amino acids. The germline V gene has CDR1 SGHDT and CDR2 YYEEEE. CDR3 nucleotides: TGTGCCAGCAGCTTGGTTCCGAAACCGGGGTGGGAGCAGTACTTC. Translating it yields CASSLVPKPGWEQYF.

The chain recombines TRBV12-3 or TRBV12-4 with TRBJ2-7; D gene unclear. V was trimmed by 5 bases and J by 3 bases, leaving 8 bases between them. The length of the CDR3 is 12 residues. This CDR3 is CASSVNSYEQYF. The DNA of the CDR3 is TGTGCCAGCAGTGTTAACAGCTACGAGCAGTACTTC.